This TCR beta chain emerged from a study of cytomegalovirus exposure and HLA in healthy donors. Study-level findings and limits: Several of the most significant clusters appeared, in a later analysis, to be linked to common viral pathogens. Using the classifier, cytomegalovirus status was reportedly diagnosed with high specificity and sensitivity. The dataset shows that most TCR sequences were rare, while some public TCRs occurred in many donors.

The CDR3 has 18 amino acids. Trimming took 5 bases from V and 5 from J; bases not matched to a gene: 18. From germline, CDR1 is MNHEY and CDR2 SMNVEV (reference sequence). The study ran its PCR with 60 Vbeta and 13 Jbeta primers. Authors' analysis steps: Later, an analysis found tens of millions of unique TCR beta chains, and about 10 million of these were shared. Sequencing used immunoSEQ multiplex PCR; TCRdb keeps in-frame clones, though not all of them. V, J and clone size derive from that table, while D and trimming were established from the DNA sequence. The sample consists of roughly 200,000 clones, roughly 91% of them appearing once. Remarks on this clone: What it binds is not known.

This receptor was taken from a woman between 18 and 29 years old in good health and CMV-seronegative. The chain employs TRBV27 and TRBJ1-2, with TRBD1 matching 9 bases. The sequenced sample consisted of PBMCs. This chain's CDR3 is CASSPLGTGTPAGYGYTF. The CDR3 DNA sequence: TGTGCCAGCAGTCCCCTCGGGACAGGGACTCCTGCAGGGTATGGCTACACCTTC.